Described below is a single TCR beta chain sequence and its context. Its target is unknown. This entry comes from a study of siplizumab effects on memory and regulatory T cells. Each sample yielded 90,000 to 100,000 assayed TCR templates. Assay used: immunoSEQ multiplex PCR; TCRdb lists only in-frame clones, some missing. The sample lists about 110,000 clones; more than 90% were seen once. Study-wide results and caveats: Mappable alloreactive CD4+ clones averaged about 74% Treg-derived with siplizumab versus 26.9% in controls. Naive T cells, seemingly more diverse than memory cells, seemed major alloresponse contributors.

The V segment lost 2 bases and the J segment 5 bases; nucleotides outside the gene matches: 4. The CDR3 runs to 16 residues. Germline V gene sequence: CDR1 ENHRY, CDR2 SYGVKD. This sequence originates from a human donor in good health. The sequencing sample was made of CD4+ T cells sorted from blood. The chain employs TRBV10-3 and TRBJ2-7; 15 bases align to TRBD2. The CDR3: CAISEIGTSGRNEQYF. The CDR3 DNA reads TGTGCCATCAGTGAGATCGGGACTAGCGGGAGGAACGAGCAGTACTTC.